The source of this TCR beta chain is a study of PD-1 blockade in mismatch repair-deficient tumors. Turning to the study itself: Patients had eleven to twelve mismatch repair-deficient cancer types, all previously treated and progressing.

This CDR3 is built from 15 residues. The trim removed 6 bases at V and 7 bases at J, leaving 13 bases unmatched. CDR1 is MNHNY and CDR2 is SVGAGI in the germline V gene (reference sequence). TCRdb's table, derived via immunoSEQ multiplex PCR, lists solely in-frame clones and lacks some. The table records some 48,000 clones, approximately 84% of them present only once. Concerning this clone itself: The antigen is not known.

All patients were mismatch repair deficient, assessed by either PCR or immunohistochemistry. The TCR-sequenced patients were a few responders to pembrolizumab. Study-level points and caveats: Tumor-resident clones, often undetectable pretreatment in blood, expanded then contracted after pembrolizumab.

The sequence was obtained from an adult with mismatch repair-deficient cancer. The chain uses TRBV6-6 and TRBJ1-2; 8 bases are a match to TRBD1. The material sequenced was peripheral blood, taken around 19 weeks after starting pembrolizumab. For the CDR3, the DNA is TGTGCCAGCAGAGATACCGGACAGGGTCCCGTTGGCTACACCTTC. It is translated as CASRDTGQGPVGYTF.